Each of the 10 T cell receptor beta chains below was sequenced from the same sample in a study of shared clonotypes between healthy human individuals. Measured with immunoSEQ multiplex PCR; TCRdb has only the in-frame clones, and not every one. The sample lists some 450,000 clones, roughly 80% seen once, with more than 10% in the top ten. The sequencing sample was made of PBMCs. The receptors shown here come from a woman in her thirties or forties in good health. Some clones in this sample may be carry-over from other donors' samples.

The gene calls are TRBV4-3 and TRBJ1-4; TRBD1 agrees at 8 bases. CDR3 size: 17 residues. J was trimmed by 1 base and V by 0 bases; bases with no gene match: 4. CDR1 is LGHNA and CDR2 is YSLEER in the germline V gene. DNA of the CDR3: TGCGCCAGCAGCCAAGATGGGGGGACAGGAACTAATGAAAAACTGTTTTTT. Its protein product is CASSQDGGTGTNEKLFF.

This clone was counted at least ten times. The chain has TRBV28 and TRBJ1-2, with TRBD1 as a possible D gene (5 bases). The CDR3 covers 12 residues. The germline V gene has CDR1 MDHEN and CDR2 SYDVKM. V shed 8 bases and J shed 4 bases, with 11 bases lying between them. CDR3 sequence reads: CASRDPGYGYTF. The CDR3 DNA reads as TGTGCCAGCCGGGACCCAGGCTATGGCTACACCTTC.

The V call is TRBV5-4, the J call TRBJ2-7, with 8 bases matching TRBD1. Unmatched junction bases numbered 23, after V lost 0 bases and J lost 6 bases. CDR1 is SGHNT, CDR2 YYREEE, per germline (reference sequence). CDR3 length: 20 residues. CDR3 sequence reads: CASSLVAGTGSYYFFLEQYF. The CDR3 DNA follows: TGTGCCAGCAGCTTGGTAGCCGGGACAGGATCCTACTACTTCTTCCTCGAGCAGTACTTC.

The chain carries TRBV18 and TRBJ2-7; D may be TRBD2 (6 bases). The CDR3 extends over 15 amino acids. Germline assignment: CDR1 KGHSH and CDR2 LQKENI. Deletions cut 3 bases from V and 0 bases from J, with 12 bases between. CDR3 residues: CASSPPGGNSYEQYF. CDR3 DNA sequence: TGTGCCAGCTCACCCCCCGGAGGGAACTCCTACGAGCAGTACTTC. Based on the CDR3 plus reference TRBV18 and TRBJ2-7, the full variable domain is NAGVMQNPRHLVRRRGQEARLRCSPMKGHSHVYWYRQLPEEGLKFMVYLQKENIIDESGMPKERFSAEFPKEGPSILRIQQVVRGDSAAYFCASSPPGGNSYEQYFGPGTRLTVT.

Notes on this clone: A read error is likely here: a far larger clone is one base away. The sample contains more than one DNA sequence encoding this CDR3. The chain couples TRBV30 to TRBJ2-4; D unresolved. The germline CDR1 and CDR2 sequences are GTSNPN and SVGIG (reference sequence). The CDR3 sequence is 14 residues long. Trimming stripped 5 bases from V and 1 base from J, with 12 bases between. Here the CDR3 reads CAWETSPAKNIQYF. DNA of the CDR3: TGTGCCTGGGAGACTTCCCCGGCCAAAAACATTCAGTACTTC.

The rearrangement uses TRBV19 and TRBJ2-7; 9 bases are shared with TRBD1. CDR1 and CDR2 from the germline V gene are LNHDA and SQIVND (reference sequence). V lost 8 bases and J lost 5; bases outside the gene matches: 13. The CDR3 is 15 amino acids. As DNA, the CDR3 is TGTGCCAGTGGGGACCCGGGACAGGGCAGGGACGAGCAGTACTTC. Translation: CASGDPGQGRDEQYF. Based on the CDR3 plus reference TRBV19 and TRBJ2-7, the full variable domain is DGGITQSPKYLFRKEGQNVTLSCEQNLNHDAMYWYRQDPGQGLRLIYYSQIVNDFQKGDIAEGYSVSREKKESFPLTVTSAQKNPTAFYLCASGDPGQGRDEQYFGPGTRLTVT.

The chain carries TRBV19 and TRBJ1-5, with 8 bases identical to TRBD1. The CDR3 is 15 residues long. V shed 4 bases and J 4 bases; nucleotides not matched to a gene: 6. Germline CDR1 and CDR2: LNHDA and SQIVND (reference sequence). The CDR3 region has the DNA TGTGCCAGTAGTACTCGACAGGGGTGGAATCAGCCCCAGCATTTT. Its protein is CASSTRQGWNQPQHF. The whole variable domain, remainder taken from reference TRBV19 and TRBJ1-5, is DGGITQSPKYLFRKEGQNVTLSCEQNLNHDAMYWYRQDPGQGLRLIYYSQIVNDFQKGDIAEGYSVSREKKESFPLTVTSAQKNPTAFYLCASSTRQGWNQPQHFGDGTRLSIL.

V is TRBV4-3 and J is TRBJ2-1; 7 bases are shared with TRBD1. J lost 1 base, V lost 6 bases, and 9 bases had no gene match. Germline V gene data show CDR1 as LGHNA and CDR2 as YSLEER. The CDR3 length is 16 residues. The CDR3 sequence: CASSRPRQGSYNEQFF. The CDR3, as DNA: TGCGCCAGCAGTCGGCCTCGACAGGGATCCTACAATGAGCAGTTCTTC.

The rearrangement joins TRBV5-4 to TRBJ2-2, with TRBD2 matching over 12 bases. The CDR3 is made up of 15 amino acids. Losses at the gene ends were 4 bases for V and 6 bases for J; bases not matched to a gene: 4. The germline CDR1 and CDR2 sequences are SGHNT and YYREEE (reference sequence). CDR3 loop: CASSASGRASGELFF. CDR3 nucleotide sequence: TGTGCCAGCAGCGCTAGCGGGAGGGCCTCCGGGGAGCTGTTTTTT.

The chain couples TRBV15 to TRBJ2-1, with TRBD2 as a possible D gene (7 bases). CDR1 and CDR2 from the germline V gene are LNHNV and YYDKDF (reference sequence). This CDR3 has 17 amino acids. V lost 3 bases to trimming and J lost 5 bases, with 20 bases between them. DNA for the CDR3: TGTGCCACCAGCAGGATGGGGTTCGCGGGGGCAGACAATGAGCAGTTCTTC. Protein: CATSRMGFAGADNEQFF.